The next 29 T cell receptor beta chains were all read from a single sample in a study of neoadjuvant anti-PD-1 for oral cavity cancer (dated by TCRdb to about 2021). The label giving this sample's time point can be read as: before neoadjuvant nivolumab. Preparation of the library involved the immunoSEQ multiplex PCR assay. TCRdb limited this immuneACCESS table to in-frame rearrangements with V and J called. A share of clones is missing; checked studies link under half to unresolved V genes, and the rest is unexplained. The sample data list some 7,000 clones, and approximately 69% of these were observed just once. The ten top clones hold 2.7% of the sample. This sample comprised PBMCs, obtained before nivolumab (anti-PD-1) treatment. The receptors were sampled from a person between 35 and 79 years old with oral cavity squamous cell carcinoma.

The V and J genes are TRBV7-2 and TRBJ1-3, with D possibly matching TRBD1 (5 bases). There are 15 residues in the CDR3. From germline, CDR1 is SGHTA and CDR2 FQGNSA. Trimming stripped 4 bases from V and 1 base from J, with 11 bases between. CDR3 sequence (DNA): TGTGCCAGCAGCTATTTAACAGGATCTGGAAACACCATATATTTT. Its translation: CASSYLTGSGNTIYF.

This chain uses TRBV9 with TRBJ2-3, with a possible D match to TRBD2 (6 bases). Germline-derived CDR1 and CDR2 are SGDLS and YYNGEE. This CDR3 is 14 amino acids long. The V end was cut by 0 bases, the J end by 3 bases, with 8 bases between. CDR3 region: CASSVVGRTDTQYF. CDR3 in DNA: TGTGCCAGCAGCGTAGTAGGGAGGACAGATACGCAGTATTTT.

CDR3 nucleotide sequence: TGTGCCAGCAGCTCCGGGACAGGCGGGCTGAGGGAGCAGTACTTC. Translated, it gives CASSSGTGGLREQYF. The J gene is TRBJ2-7, the V gene TRBV7-2, with TRBD1 identical over 8 bases. CDR3 size: 15 residues. Per germline, CDR1 SGHTA and CDR2 FQGNSA. The junction had 12 bases not matched to a gene; V was cut back by 4 bases and J by 7 bases.

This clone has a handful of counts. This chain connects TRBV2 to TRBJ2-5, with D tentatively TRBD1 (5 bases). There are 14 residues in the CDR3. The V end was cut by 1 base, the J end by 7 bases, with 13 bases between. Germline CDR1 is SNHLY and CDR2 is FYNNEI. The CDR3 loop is CASSEGVGLGTQYF. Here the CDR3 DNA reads TGTGCCAGCAGTGAAGGGGTGGGGCTCGGGACCCAGTACTTC.

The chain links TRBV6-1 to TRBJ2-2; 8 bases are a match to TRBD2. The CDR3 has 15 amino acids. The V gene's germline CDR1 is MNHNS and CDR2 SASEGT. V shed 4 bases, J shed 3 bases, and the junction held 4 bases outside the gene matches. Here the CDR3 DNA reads TGTGCCAGCAGTGCGGGGGGGCAGTACACCGGGGAGCTGTTTTTT. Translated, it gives CASSAGGQYTGELFF.

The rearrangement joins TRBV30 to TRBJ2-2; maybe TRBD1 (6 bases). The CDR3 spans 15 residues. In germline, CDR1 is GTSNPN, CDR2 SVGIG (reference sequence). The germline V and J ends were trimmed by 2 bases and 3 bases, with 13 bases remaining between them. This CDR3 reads CAWSLGTLDTGELFF. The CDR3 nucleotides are TGTGCCTGGAGTCTCGGGACACTAGACACCGGGGAGCTGTTTTTT.

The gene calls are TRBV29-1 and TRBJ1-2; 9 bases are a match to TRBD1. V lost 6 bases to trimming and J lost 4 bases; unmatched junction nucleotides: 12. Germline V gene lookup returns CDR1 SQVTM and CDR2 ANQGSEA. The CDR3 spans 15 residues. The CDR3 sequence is CSVVPRTGEPYGYTF. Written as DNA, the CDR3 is TGCAGCGTCGTACCTAGGACAGGGGAACCCTATGGCTACACCTTC.

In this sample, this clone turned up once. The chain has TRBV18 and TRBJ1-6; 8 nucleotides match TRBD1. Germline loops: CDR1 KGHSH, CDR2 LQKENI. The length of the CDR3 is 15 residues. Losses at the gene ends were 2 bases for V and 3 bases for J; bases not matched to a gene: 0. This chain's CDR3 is CASSPGTGYNSPLHF. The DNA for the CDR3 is TGTGCCAGCTCACCAGGGACAGGCTATAATTCACCCCTCCACTTT.

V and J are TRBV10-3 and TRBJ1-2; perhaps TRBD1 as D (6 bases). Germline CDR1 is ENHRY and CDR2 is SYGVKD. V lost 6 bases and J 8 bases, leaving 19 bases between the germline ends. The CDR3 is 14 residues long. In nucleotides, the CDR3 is TGTGCCATCAGCTTACAGGGTGGGAGGCCCGGCTACACCTTC. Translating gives CAISLQGGRPGYTF.

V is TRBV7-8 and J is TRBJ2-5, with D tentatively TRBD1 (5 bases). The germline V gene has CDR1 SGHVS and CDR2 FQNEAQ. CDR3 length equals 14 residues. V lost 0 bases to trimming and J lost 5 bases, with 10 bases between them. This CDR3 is CASSLAWGAETQYF. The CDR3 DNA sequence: TGTGCCAGCAGCTTAGCGTGGGGCGCGGAGACCCAGTACTTC.

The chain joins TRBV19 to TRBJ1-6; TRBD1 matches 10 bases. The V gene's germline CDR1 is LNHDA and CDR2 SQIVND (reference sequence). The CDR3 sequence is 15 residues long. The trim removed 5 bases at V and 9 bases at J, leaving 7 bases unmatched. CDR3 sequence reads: CASSGETGGFSPLHF. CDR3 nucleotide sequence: TGTGCCAGTAGTGGTGAGACAGGGGGCTTTTCACCCCTCCACTTT.

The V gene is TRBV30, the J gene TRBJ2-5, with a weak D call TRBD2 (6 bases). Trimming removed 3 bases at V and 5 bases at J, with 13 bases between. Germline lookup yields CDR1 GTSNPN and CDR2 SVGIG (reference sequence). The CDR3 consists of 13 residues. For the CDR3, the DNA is TGTGCCTGGAGCCACGGGGGAAAGGAGACCCAGTACTTC. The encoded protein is CAWSHGGKETQYF. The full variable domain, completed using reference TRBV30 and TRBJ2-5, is SQTIHQWPATLVQPVGSPLSLECTVEGTSNPNLYWYRQAAGRGLQLLFYSVGIGQISSEVPQNLSASRPQDRQFILSSKKLLLSDSGFYLCAWSHGGKETQYFGPGTRLLVL.

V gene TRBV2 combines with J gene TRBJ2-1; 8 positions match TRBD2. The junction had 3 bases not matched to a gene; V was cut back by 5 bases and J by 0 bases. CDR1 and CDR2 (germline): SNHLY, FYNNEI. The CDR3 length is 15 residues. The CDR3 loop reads CASSRAGVSYNEQFF. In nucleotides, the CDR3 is TGTGCCAGCAGTCGAGCGGGGGTCTCCTACAATGAGCAGTTCTTC.

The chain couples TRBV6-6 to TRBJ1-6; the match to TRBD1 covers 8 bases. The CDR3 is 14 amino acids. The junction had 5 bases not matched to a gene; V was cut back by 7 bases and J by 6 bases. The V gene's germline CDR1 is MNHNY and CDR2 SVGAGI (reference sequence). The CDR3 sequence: CASTDRGGNSPLHF. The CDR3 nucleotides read TGTGCCAGCACAGACAGGGGTGGTAATTCACCCCTCCACTTT.

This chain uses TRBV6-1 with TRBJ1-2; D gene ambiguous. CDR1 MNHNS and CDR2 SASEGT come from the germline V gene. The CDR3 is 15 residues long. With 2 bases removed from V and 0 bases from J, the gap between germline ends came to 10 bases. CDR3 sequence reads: CASSEHYSPNYGYTF. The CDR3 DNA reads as TGTGCCAGCAGTGAACATTACAGTCCTAACTATGGCTACACCTTC.

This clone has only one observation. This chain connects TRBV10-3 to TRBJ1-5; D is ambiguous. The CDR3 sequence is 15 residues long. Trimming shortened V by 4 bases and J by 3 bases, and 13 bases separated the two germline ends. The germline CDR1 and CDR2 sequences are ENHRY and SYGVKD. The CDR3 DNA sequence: TGTGCCATCAGTGGGTCGGGTCCTATCAATCAGCCCCAGCATTTT. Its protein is CAISGSGPINQPQHF.

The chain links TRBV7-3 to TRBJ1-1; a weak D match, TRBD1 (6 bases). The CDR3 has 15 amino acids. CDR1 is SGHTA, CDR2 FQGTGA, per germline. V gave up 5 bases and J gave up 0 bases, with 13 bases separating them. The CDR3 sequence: CASSPLGGVNTEAFF. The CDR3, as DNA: TGTGCCAGCAGCCCGCTAGGGGGGGTGAACACTGAAGCTTTCTTT.

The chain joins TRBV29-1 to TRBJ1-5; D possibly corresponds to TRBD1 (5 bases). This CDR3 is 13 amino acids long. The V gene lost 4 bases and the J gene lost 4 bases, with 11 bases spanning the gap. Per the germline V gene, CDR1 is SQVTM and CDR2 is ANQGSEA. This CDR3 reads CSVGQGKNQPQHF. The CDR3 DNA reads TGCAGCGTTGGCCAGGGCAAAAATCAGCCCCAGCATTTT.

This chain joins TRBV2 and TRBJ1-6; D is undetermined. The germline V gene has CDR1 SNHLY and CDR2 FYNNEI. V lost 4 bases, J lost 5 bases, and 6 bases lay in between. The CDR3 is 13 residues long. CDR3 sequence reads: CASSVAHNSPLHF. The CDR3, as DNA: TGTGCCAGCAGTGTGGCCCATAATTCACCCCTCCACTTT.

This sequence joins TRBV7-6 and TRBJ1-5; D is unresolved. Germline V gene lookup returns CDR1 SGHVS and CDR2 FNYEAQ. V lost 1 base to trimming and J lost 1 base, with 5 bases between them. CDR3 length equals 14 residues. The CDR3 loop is CASSLETSNQPQHF. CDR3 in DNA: TGTGCCAGCAGCTTAGAAACCAGCAATCAGCCCCAGCATTTT.

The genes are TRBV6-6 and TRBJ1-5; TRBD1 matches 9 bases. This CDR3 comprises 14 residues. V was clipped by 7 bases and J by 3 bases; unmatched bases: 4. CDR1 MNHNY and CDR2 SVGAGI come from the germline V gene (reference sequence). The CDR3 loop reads CASIGQGNNQPQHF. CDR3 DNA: TGTGCCAGCATTGGACAGGGGAACAATCAGCCCCAGCATTTT.

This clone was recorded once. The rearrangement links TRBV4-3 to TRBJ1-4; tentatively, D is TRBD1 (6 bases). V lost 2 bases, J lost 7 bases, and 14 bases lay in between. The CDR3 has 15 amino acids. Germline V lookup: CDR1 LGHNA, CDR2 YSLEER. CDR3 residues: CASSQPGRGAEKLFF. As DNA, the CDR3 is TGCGCCAGCAGCCAACCGGGACGGGGGGCTGAAAAACTGTTTTTT.

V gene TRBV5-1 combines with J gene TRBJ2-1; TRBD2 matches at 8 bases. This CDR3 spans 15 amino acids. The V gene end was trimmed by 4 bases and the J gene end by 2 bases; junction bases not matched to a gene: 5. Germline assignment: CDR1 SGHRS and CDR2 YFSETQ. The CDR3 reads CASSPTGGTYNEQFF. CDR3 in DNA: TGCGCCAGCAGCCCGACGGGAGGGACCTACAATGAGCAGTTCTTC.

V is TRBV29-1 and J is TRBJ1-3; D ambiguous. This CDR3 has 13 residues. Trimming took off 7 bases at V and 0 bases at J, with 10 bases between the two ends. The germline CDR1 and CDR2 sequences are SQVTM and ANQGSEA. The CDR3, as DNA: TGCAGCGCACAGACCAGCTCTGGAAACACCATATATTTT. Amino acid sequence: CSAQTSSGNTIYF.

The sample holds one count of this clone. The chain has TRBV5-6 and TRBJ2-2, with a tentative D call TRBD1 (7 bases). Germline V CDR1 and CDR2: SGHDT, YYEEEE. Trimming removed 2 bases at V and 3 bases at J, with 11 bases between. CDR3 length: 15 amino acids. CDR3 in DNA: TGTGCCAGCAGCTTCAGGGGGGTGGACACCGGGGAGCTGTTTTTT. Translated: CASSFRGVDTGELFF.

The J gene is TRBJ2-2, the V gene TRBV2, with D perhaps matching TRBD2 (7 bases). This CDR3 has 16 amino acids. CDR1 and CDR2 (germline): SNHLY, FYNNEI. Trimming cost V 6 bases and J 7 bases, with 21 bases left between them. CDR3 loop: CASRRTRGAYVGELFF. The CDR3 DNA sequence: TGTGCCAGCAGAAGAACTCGGGGGGCCTATGTCGGGGAGCTGTTTTTT.

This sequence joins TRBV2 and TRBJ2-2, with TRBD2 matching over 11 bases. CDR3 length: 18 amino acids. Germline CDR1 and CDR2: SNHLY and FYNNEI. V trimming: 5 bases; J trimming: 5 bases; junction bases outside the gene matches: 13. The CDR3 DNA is TGTGCCAGCAGTCTACGACTAGCGGGATCCCCGGGGACCGGGGAGCTGTTTTTT. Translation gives CASSLRLAGSPGTGELFF.

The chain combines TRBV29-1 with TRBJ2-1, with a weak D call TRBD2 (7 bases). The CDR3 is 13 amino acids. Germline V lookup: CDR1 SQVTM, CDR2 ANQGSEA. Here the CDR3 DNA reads TGCACCGCGGGGAGGGCAGGGGTGGGTGAGCAGTTCTTC. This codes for CTAGRAGVGEQFF.

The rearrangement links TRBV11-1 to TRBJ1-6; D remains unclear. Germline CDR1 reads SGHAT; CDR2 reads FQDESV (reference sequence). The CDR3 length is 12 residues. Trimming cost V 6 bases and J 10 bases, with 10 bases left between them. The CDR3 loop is CASRGLRSPLHF. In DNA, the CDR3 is TGTGCCAGCAGAGGGCTTCGCTCACCCCTCCACTTT. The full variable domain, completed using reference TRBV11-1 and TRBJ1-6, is EAEVAQSPRYKITEKSQAVAFWCDPISGHATLYWYRQILGQGPELLVQFQDESVVDDSQLPKDRFSAERLKGVDSTLKIQPAELGDSAMYLCASRGLRSPLHFGNGTRLTVT.